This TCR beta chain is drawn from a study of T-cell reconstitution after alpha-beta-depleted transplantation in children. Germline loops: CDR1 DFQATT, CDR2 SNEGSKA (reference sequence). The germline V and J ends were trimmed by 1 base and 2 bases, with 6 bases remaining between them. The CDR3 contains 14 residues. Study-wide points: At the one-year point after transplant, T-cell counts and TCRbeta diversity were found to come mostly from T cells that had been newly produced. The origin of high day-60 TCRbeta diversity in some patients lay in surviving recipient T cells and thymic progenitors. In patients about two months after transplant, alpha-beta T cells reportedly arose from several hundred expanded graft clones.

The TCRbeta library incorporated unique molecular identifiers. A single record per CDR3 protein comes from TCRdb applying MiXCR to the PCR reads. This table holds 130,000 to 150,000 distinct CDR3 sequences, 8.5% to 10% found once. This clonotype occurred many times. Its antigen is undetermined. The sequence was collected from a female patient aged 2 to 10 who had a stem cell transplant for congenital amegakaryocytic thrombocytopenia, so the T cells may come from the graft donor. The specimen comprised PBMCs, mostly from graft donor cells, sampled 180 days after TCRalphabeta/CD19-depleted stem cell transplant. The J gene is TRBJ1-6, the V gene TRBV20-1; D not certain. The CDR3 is CSARGFPYNSPLHF. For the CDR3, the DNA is TGCAGTGCTAGAGGATTCCCCTATAATTCACCCCTCCACTTT.